These 6 T cell receptor beta chains were all obtained from the same sample, sequenced in a study of blood T cell repertoires in COVID-19. Sequencing was performed with immunoSEQ multiplex PCR; in TCRdb, only in-frame clones are kept and a portion is missing. The table has 200,000 to 300,000 clones, 65% to 90% seen once; the top ten hold 4.5% to 6%. Sequenced: peripheral blood. These receptors all stem from a man aged 50 or older with COVID-19, enrolled during active disease.

This clone appeared a single time. The chain has TRBV6-6 and TRBJ1-2; weak D call: TRBD1 (5 bases). V dropped 5 bases and J dropped 2 bases, with 21 bases sitting between them. Germline values: CDR1 MNHNY, CDR2 SVGAGI (reference sequence). There are 17 residues in the CDR3. The CDR3: CASSPIQGRATNYGYTF. As DNA, the CDR3 is TGTGCCAGCAGTCCGATCCAGGGAAGGGCCACGAACTATGGCTACACCTTC.

This rearrangement joins TRBV5-4 to TRBJ2-2; 9 positions match TRBD2. Germline-derived CDR1 and CDR2 are SGHNT and YYREEE (reference sequence). CDR3 length: 16 amino acids. Unmatched junction bases numbered 9, after V lost 6 bases and J lost 3 bases. The CDR3 coding sequence is TGTGCCAGCACCCCGAGCGGGGGGAGGTACACCGGGGAGCTGTTTTTT. It yields the protein CASTPSGGRYTGELFF.

The rearrangement links TRBV27 to TRBJ1-2; D may be TRBD1 (5 bases). The germline V and J ends were trimmed by 5 bases and 3 bases, with 13 bases remaining between them. CDR1 and CDR2 from the germline V gene are MNHEY and SMNVEV (reference sequence). The CDR3 has 14 amino acids. The CDR3 is CASSPHRGDYGYTF. The CDR3 nucleotides are TGTGCCAGCAGTCCTCATCGGGGGGACTATGGCTACACCTTC.

V and J are TRBV2 and TRBJ2-2, with TRBD1 matching 8 bases. Unmatched junction bases numbered 7, after V lost 8 bases and J lost 5 bases. Per germline, CDR1 SNHLY and CDR2 FYNNEI. This CDR3 is 14 amino acids long. The CDR3 here is CASLPTGATGELFF. The CDR3, as DNA: TGTGCCAGCCTTCCGACAGGGGCTACCGGGGAGCTGTTTTTT.

In nucleotides, the CDR3 is TGCGCCAGCAGCCAAGAGATGCGGGGGGCGTACACCGGGGAGCTGTTTTTT. It is translated as CASSQEMRGAYTGELFF. The genes are TRBV4-3 and TRBJ2-2; 8 bases match TRBD2. Germline values: CDR1 LGHNA, CDR2 YSLEER. The CDR3 loop spans 17 amino acids. V lost 0 bases to trimming and J lost 3 bases; unmatched junction nucleotides: 6.

The CDR3 is CAIRKTTGSSYEQYF. CDR3 coding DNA: TGTGCCATCCGGAAGACGACAGGGAGCTCCTACGAGCAGTACTTC. The V and J genes are TRBV27 and TRBJ2-7; 7 bases line up with TRBD1. Trimming took 10 bases from V and 0 from J; bases not matched to a gene: 12. The CDR3 is 15 residues long. Per the germline V gene, CDR1 is MNHEY and CDR2 is SMNVEV (reference sequence).